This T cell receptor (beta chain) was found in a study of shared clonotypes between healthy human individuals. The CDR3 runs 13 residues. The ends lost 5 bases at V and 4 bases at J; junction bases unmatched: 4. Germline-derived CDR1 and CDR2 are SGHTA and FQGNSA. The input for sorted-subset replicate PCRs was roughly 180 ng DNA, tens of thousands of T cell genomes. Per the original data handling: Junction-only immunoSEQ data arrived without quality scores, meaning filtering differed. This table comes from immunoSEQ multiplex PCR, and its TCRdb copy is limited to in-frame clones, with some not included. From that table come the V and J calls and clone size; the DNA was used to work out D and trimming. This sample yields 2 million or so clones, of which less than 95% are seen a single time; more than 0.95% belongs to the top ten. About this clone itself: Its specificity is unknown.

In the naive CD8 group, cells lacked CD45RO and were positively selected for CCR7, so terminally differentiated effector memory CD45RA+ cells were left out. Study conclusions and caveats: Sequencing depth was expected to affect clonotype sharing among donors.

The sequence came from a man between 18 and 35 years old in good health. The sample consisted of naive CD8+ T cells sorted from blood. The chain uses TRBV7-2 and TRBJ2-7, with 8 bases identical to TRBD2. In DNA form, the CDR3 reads TGTGCCAGCAGCCTGGGACTAGTGTACGAGCAGTACTTC. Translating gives CASSLGLVYEQYF.